One sample yielded the 25 T cell receptor beta chains listed below, sequenced in a study of regulatory T cells in long-lasting Graves disease. Noted time point: newly diagnosed GD, antithyroid drugs for less than 3 months. PBMC-extracted RNA yielded the TCR library. The TCR beta library used iRepertoire HTBI primers with Arm-PCR amplification of CDR3. TCRdb reprocessed the multiplex PCR reads via MiXCR and lists one record per CDR3 protein. The data contain about 200,000 distinct CDR3 sequences, roughly a fifth of them singletons. The sample also formed part of further work on T cells in Graves' hyperthyroidism and ophthalmopathy.

The sequencing here drew on peripheral blood mononuclear cells (PBMCs), taken at new diagnosis, from a patient treated with antithyroid drugs. Receptors originate from a woman in her twenties or thirties with Graves disease.

This clonotype came up many times. CDR3 protein: CASSVDGFTDTQYF. Written as DNA, the CDR3 is TGTGCCAGCAGCGTGGACGGGTTCACAGATACGCAGTATTTT. The genes are TRBV2 and TRBJ2-3; D remains ambiguous. V gave up 6 bases and J gave up 2 bases, with 12 bases separating them. This CDR3 has 14 amino acids. CDR1 is SNHLY, CDR2 FYNNEI, per germline. The full variable domain, rest sourced from reference TRBV2 and TRBJ2-3, is EPEVTQTPSHQVTQMGQEVILRCVPISNHLYFYWYRQILGQKVEFLVSFYNNEISEKSEIFDDQFSVERPDGSNFTLKIRSTKLEDSAMYFCASSVDGFTDTQYFGPGTRLTVL.

The chain links TRBV20-1 to TRBJ1-6; D call uncertain. The CDR3 is made up of 13 amino acids. The germline V and J ends were trimmed by 0 bases and 10 bases, with 10 bases remaining between them. The V gene's germline CDR1 is DFQATT and CDR2 SNEGSKA (reference sequence). In nucleotides, the CDR3 is TGCAGTGCTAGAGATTTCCCGGAGTCACCCCTCCACTTT. This encodes CSARDFPESPLHF.

This clonotype has at least ten counts. The gene calls are TRBV19 and TRBJ1-1; 7 bases agree with TRBD1. Trimming at V came to 5 bases and at J to 5 bases, leaving 11 bases not matched to a gene. Per germline, CDR1 LNHDA and CDR2 SQIVND (reference sequence). The CDR3 has 15 residues. The CDR3 sequence: CASSERGQRRTEAFF. The CDR3 DNA sequence: TGTGCCAGTAGTGAGAGGGGACAGAGAAGGACTGAAGCTTTCTTT. The full variable domain, rest sourced from reference TRBV19 and TRBJ1-1, is DGGITQSPKYLFRKEGQNVTLSCEQNLNHDAMYWYRQDPGQGLRLIYYSQIVNDFQKGDIAEGYSVSREKKESFPLTVTSAQKNPTAFYLCASSERGQRRTEAFFGQGTRLTVV.

This clonotype was counted at least ten times. V is TRBV24-1 and J is TRBJ2-2; weak D call: TRBD1 (6 bases). This CDR3 region has 14 residues. The germline V and J ends were trimmed by 9 bases and 0 bases, with 10 bases remaining between them. CDR1 and CDR2 from the germline V gene are KGHDR and SFDVKD. CDR3 in amino acids: CATQGTTNTGELFF. Here the CDR3 DNA reads TGTGCCACCCAAGGGACAACGAACACCGGGGAGCTGTTTTTT.

This clonotype was picked up a small number of times. CDR3 loop: CSARVNRGNQPQHF. The DNA of the CDR3 is TGCAGTGCTAGAGTTAACAGGGGCAATCAGCCCCAGCATTTT. The chain combines TRBV20-1 with TRBJ1-5; D perhaps matches TRBD1 (6 bases). CDR3 length equals 14 residues. Germline V gene data show CDR1 as DFQATT and CDR2 as SNEGSKA (reference sequence). V lost 1 base and J lost 2, with 9 bases in between.

This clonotype was detected ten times or more. The chain joins TRBV25-1 to TRBJ2-3; 12 nucleotides line up with TRBD2. This CDR3 region has 19 residues. Germline CDR1 reads MGHDK; CDR2 reads SYGVNS. V shed 1 base and J 4 bases; nucleotides not matched to a gene: 12. The CDR3 here is CASSELRSVLAGGSDTQYF. CDR3 coding DNA: TGTGCCAGCAGTGAATTGAGGTCCGTACTAGCGGGAGGTTCAGATACGCAGTATTTT.

This clonotype was detected many times. J is TRBJ2-6 and V is TRBV10-3; 11 bases agree with TRBD1. The germline CDR1 and CDR2 sequences are ENHRY and SYGVKD. This CDR3 has 18 amino acids. V shed 2 bases and J 0 bases; nucleotides not matched to a gene: 3. CDR3 residues: CAISEPGTGGSGANVLTF. The CDR3 DNA reads as TGTGCCATCAGTGAGCCGGGGACAGGGGGCTCTGGGGCCAACGTCCTGACTTTC.

This chain links TRBV9 with TRBJ1-3; weak D call: TRBD1 (6 bases). There are 15 residues in the CDR3. Looked up from germline, CDR1 is SGDLS and CDR2 is YYNGEE. Deletions cut 3 bases from V and 7 bases from J, with 17 bases between. This CDR3 reads CASSADSQGLNTIYF. As DNA, the CDR3 is TGTGCCAGCAGCGCGGACAGCCAGGGCCTGAACACCATATATTTT. Complete variable domain (other parts from reference TRBV9 and TRBJ1-3): DSGVTQTPKHLITATGQRVTLRCSPRSGDLSVYWYQQSLDQGLQFLIQYYNGEERAKGNILERFSAQQFPDLHSELNLSSLELGDSALYFCASSADSQGLNTIYFGEGSWLTVV.

This clonotype was recorded many times. The J gene is TRBJ1-6, the V gene TRBV10-1, with TRBD1 matching 7 bases. The CDR3 spans 18 residues. V was pared by 7 bases and J by 9 bases, with 21 bases of the junction left unmatched. Germline CDR1 is WNHNN and CDR2 is SYGVQD (reference sequence). This chain's CDR3 is CASNATPHNRGGRSPLHF. The CDR3 coding sequence is TGCGCCAGCAACGCAACCCCTCATAACAGGGGAGGGCGTTCACCCCTCCACTTT.

As to this clonotype: A single base is all that separates this from a far larger clone, so a read error is likely. CDR3 region: CASSVDRGTTNEKLLF. The DNA of the CDR3 is TGTGCCAGCAGTGTGGACAGGGGCACAACTAATGAAAAACTGCTTTTT. The rearrangement joins TRBV6-2 or TRBV6-3 to TRBJ1-4; TRBD1 matches at 9 bases. There are 16 residues in the CDR3. The germline V gene has CDR1 MNHEY and CDR2 SVGEGT.

This clonotype was detected many times. V gene TRBV30 combines with J gene TRBJ1-6; D not certain. The V end lost 7 bases, the J end lost 0 bases, and 13 bases lay between the germline ends. Germline V lookup: CDR1 GTSNPN, CDR2 SVGIG (reference sequence). CDR3 length equals 15 residues. The CDR3 DNA reads as TGTGCCTCGACAACGGGGAGCTCCTATAATTCACCCCTCCACTTT. Translation gives CASTTGSSYNSPLHF.

This clonotype showed up many times. This chain joins TRBV28 and TRBJ1-1; 9 nucleotides match TRBD1. The CDR3 contains 16 residues. Germline-derived CDR1 and CDR2 are MDHEN and SYDVKM. The V and J ends lost 6 bases and 4 bases, in that order; junction bases with no gene match: 12. The CDR3 spells CASRATTGTGITEAFF. The CDR3 nucleotides read TGTGCCAGCAGGGCGACTACCGGGACAGGGATCACTGAAGCTTTCTTT.

There are many counts of this clonotype. The chain has TRBV30 and TRBJ2-7, with 8 positions matching TRBD1. The CDR3 is 14 residues long. J was trimmed by 5 bases and V by 1 base; bases with no gene match: 7. Germline lookup yields CDR1 GTSNPN and CDR2 SVGIG (reference sequence). Here the CDR3 reads CAWSGGAGGDEQYF. In nucleotides, the CDR3 is TGTGCCTGGAGTGGTGGGGCAGGGGGCGACGAGCAGTACTTC.

This chain joins TRBV6-1 and TRBJ1-1; TRBD1 aligns across 10 bases. The CDR3 is 13 residues long. The germline CDR1 and CDR2 sequences are MNHNS and SASEGT. The V gene end was trimmed by 11 bases and the J gene end by 4 bases; junction bases not matched to a gene: 7. The CDR3 DNA is TGTGCCGCCCGACAGGGGGCAGGCACTGAAGCTTTCTTT. Translated: CAARQGAGTEAFF.

This clonotype was recorded many times. The chain joins TRBV30 to TRBJ1-1; tentative D call: TRBD1 (6 bases). Trimming shortened V by 0 bases and J by 4 bases, and 18 bases separated the two germline ends. CDR1 is GTSNPN and CDR2 is SVGIG in the germline V gene (reference sequence). The CDR3 is 16 amino acids. The CDR3 DNA follows: TGTGCCTGGAGTGTAAATGGGGGGGCTGCCAGCACTGAAGCTTTCTTT. This sequence encodes CAWSVNGGAASTEAFF.

This clonotype was seen repeatedly, ten times or more. The chain recombines TRBV11-3 with TRBJ1-1; D is uncertain. With 5 bases removed from V and 0 bases from J, the gap between germline ends came to 10 bases. CDR3 length equals 14 residues. CDR1 is SGHNT and CDR2 is YENEEA in the germline V gene. The CDR3 sequence: CASSPGSLNTEAFF. The DNA for the CDR3 is TGTGCCAGCAGCCCGGGTTCCTTGAACACTGAAGCTTTCTTT.

This clonotype was recorded at least ten times. The chain carries TRBV19 and TRBJ2-5; the D call may be TRBD1 or TRBD2 (5 bases each). The CDR3 length is 15 residues. CDR1 and CDR2 from the germline V gene are LNHDA and SQIVND (reference sequence). V was shortened by 5 bases and J by 2 bases, with 15 bases between the two germline ends. CDR3 nucleotides: TGTGCCAGTAGTCTCCGGGACCTTCCACAAGAGACCCAGTACTTC. Translated: CASSLRDLPQETQYF.

This clonotype was observed many times. This rearrangement joins TRBV27 to TRBJ1-2; 8 nucleotides match TRBD1. The CDR3 loop spans 13 amino acids. Germline trimming cut 8 bases from V and 3 bases from J; bases unmatched to any gene: 5. CDR1 and CDR2 (germline): MNHEY, SMNVEV (reference sequence). For the CDR3, the DNA is TGTGCCAGCGGGACAGGCCGACACTATGGCTACACCTTC. It translates to CASGTGRHYGYTF.

This clonotype occurred many times. CDR3 bases: TGTGCCAGCAGCTTAACGGACTCTGGAAACACCATATATTTT. It translates to CASSLTDSGNTIYF. The V call is TRBV11-3, the J call TRBJ1-3; no definite D call. Between the trimmed V and J ends, which lost 2 bases and 0 bases, there was a span of 5 bases. Looked up from germline, CDR1 is SGHNT and CDR2 is YENEEA. The CDR3 is 14 residues long. The whole variable domain, filled in from reference TRBV11-3 and TRBJ1-3, reads EAGVVQSPRYKIIEKKQPVAFWCNPISGHNTLYWYLQNLGQGPELLIRYENEEAVDDSQLPKDRFSAERLKGVDSTLKIQPAELGDSAVYLCASSLTDSGNTIYFGEGSWLTVV.

This clonotype was seen at least ten times. The chain carries TRBV29-1 and TRBJ2-3; D is uncertain. Trimming removed 1 base from V and 2 bases from J, with 4 bases in between. The CDR3 is 12 amino acids. CDR1 is SQVTM and CDR2 is ANQGSEA in the germline V gene. The CDR3 loop is CSVEGYTDTQYF. In DNA form, the CDR3 reads TGCAGCGTTGAAGGGTACACAGATACGCAGTATTTT.

The rearrangement uses TRBV6-2 or TRBV6-3 and TRBJ2-7; D uncertain. Trimming stripped 6 bases from V and 0 bases from J, with 15 bases between. Germline V gene sequence: CDR1 MNHEY, CDR2 SVGEGT. The length of the CDR3 is 15 residues. The CDR3 region has the DNA TGTGCCAGCAGATTCACTGAGCTGAGCTCCTACGAGCAGTACTTC. Protein sequence: CASRFTELSSYEQYF.

This clonotype was seen ten or more times. This chain connects TRBV28 to TRBJ1-2; D perhaps matches TRBD1 (6 bases). Looked up from germline, CDR1 is MDHEN and CDR2 is SYDVKM. V was clipped by 10 bases and J by 4 bases, with 13 bases between them. This CDR3 comprises 12 residues. CDR3 region: CAIRGGGYGYTF. CDR3 bases: TGTGCCATCCGAGGGGGGGGCTATGGCTACACCTTC.

In its sample, this clonotype was seen many times. The V gene is TRBV11-2, the J gene TRBJ2-5, with D tentatively TRBD2 (6 bases). Germline values: CDR1 SGHAT, CDR2 FQNNGV. The CDR3 runs to 15 residues. Trimming took off 6 bases at V and 6 bases at J, with 20 bases between the two ends. The CDR3 reads CASRQEGLRSKTQYF. The DNA for the CDR3 is TGTGCCAGCAGACAGGAAGGACTAAGGTCGAAGACCCAGTACTTC.

In this sample, this clonotype turned up many times. The chain is built from TRBV6-5 and TRBJ2-7; 7 bases are shared with TRBD1. The CDR3 totals 14 residues. Germline lookup yields CDR1 MNHEY and CDR2 SVGAGI. The junction had 2 bases not matched to a gene; V was cut back by 2 bases and J by 1 base. The CDR3 region is CASSYRGQSYEQYF. The CDR3 nucleotides read TGTGCCAGCAGTTACAGGGGGCAATCCTACGAGCAGTACTTC.

This clonotype was counted a few times. The rearrangement links TRBV4-1 to TRBJ1-1, with D uncertain. CDR3 length: 12 amino acids. V was cut by 4 bases and J by 7 bases, with 10 bases left in between. The germline CDR1 and CDR2 sequences are MGHRA and YSYEKL. The CDR3 DNA is TGCGCCAGCAGCCGAATTAGAAGTGAAGCTTTCTTT. Translation: CASSRIRSEAFF.